This T cell receptor beta chain was sequenced in a study of PD-1 blockade in classical Hodgkin lymphoma. Each and every patient relapsed after autologous stem cell transplantation, and patients got differing brentuximab vedotin exposure. Profiled with immunoSEQ multiplex PCR; TCRdb holds only in-frame clones, not every one. Of 20,000 to 30,000 clones listed, under 90% were seen once; the top ten hold about 20%. This clone was counted once. This CDR3 comprises 17 residues. With 0 bases removed from V and 0 bases from J, the gap between germline ends came to 10 bases. Germline V gene data show CDR1 as SGHNT and CDR2 as YYREEE (reference sequence).

The source is a human donor with classical Hodgkin lymphoma. Sequenced here: peripheral blood mononuclear cells (PBMCs), sampled before the second cycle of nivolumab. This chain joins TRBV5-4 and TRBJ2-6; D is unresolved. The CDR3 nucleotides are TGTGCCAGCAGCTTGGCGCCAACTGGCTCTGGGGCCAACGTCCTGACTTTC. This codes for CASSLAPTGSGANVLTF. Complete variable domain (other parts from reference TRBV5-4 and TRBJ2-6): ETGVTQSPTHLIKTRGQQVTLRCSSQSGHNTVSWYQQALGQGPQFIFQYYREEENGRGNFPPRFSGLQFPNYSSELNVNALELDDSALYLCASSLAPTGSGANVLTFGAGSRLTVL.